The source of this TCR beta chain is a study of T cells after yellow fever vaccination. The overall study: Libraries from low-cell-number fractions were prepared with the SMART-Seq v4 Ultra Low Input RNA kit.

This CDR3 has 12 amino acids. The germline V gene encodes CDR1 MNHEY and CDR2 SMNVEV (reference sequence). With 11 bases removed from V and 2 bases from J, the gap between germline ends came to 13 bases. This clonotype showed up just a few times. The antigen is not known. The study, taken as a whole, reports: Most clones from primary vaccination were detected again post-booster (approximately 96% CD4, 70% to 90% CD8). Weaker, the secondary response had a peak occurring faster, on day 5 versus 15.

The 5'RACE template-switching step produced TCR cDNA and added a universal primer site and UMIs. TCRdb passed the 5' RACE reads through MiXCR, listing each CDR3 protein once. This table has around 550,000 distinct CDR3 sequences, approximately 21% appearing once. This clonotype originated in a man aged 30 to 45 who received the YFV17D yellow fever vaccine. Sequencing was performed on PBMCs, taken 15 days after the yellow fever booster vaccination. The gene calls are TRBV27 and TRBJ2-7; weak D call: TRBD2 (6 bases). The CDR3 is CAAGRTTYEQYF. The CDR3 nucleotides read TGTGCCGCGGGGAGGACGACCTACGAGCAGTACTTC.